This TCR beta chain was found in a study of shared clonotypes between healthy human individuals. Over several immunoSEQ plates, each subset's genomic DNA was distributed in even portions. Original methodology: Filtering differed, since immunoSEQ gave only junction sequences and no quality scores. Using immunoSEQ multiplex PCR, the repertoire was profiled, and TCRdb retains in-frame clones only, with some absent. The V and J calls and the clone size are those of that table, but D and trimming were determined from the DNA. The table records around 1,000,000 clones, roughly 80% of them present only once. Naive CD4+ cells were CD45RA-selected; the remaining cells were memory. Findings of the study overall: The authors expected sequencing depth to affect clonotype sharing among donors.

Germline V lookup: CDR1 SGHTA, CDR2 FQGNSA. There are 15 residues in the CDR3. V trimming: 5 bases; J trimming: 4 bases; junction bases outside the gene matches: 7. The table lists this clone with many counts. The antigen remains undetermined. V is TRBV7-2 and J is TRBJ2-7; 11 nucleotides agree with TRBD2. This sequence originates from a man aged 18 to 29 in good health. Some clones in this sample may be carry-over from other donors' samples. The material sequenced was memory CD4+ T cells from PBMCs. Stated subset: CD45RA-negative fraction. CDR3 amino acids: CASSNRGLAAYEQYF. The CDR3 nucleotides are TGTGCCAGCAGCAATAGGGGACTAGCGGCGTACGAGCAGTACTTC.